These 28 T cell receptor beta chains came from one sample sequenced in a study of T cells in Graves' hyperthyroidism and ophthalmopathy. Amplification of TCR beta CDR3 regions was performed using RNA transcripts as template. In the first-round RT-PCR of the TCR CDR3, the HTBI primer set was used. MiXCR was run by TCRdb on the multiplex PCR reads, yielding one entry per CDR3 protein. Here the sample spans 700,000 or so distinct CDR3 sequences, less than 20% being singletons. Material: blood. All receptors come from a man aged 18 to 29 with Graves' hyperthyroidism.

The genes are TRBV29-1 and TRBJ2-7, with D unresolved. Trimming pared 7 bases from V and 1 base from J, leaving 20 bases between. The CDR3 has 15 residues. Germline lookup yields CDR1 SQVTM and CDR2 ANQGSEA. The CDR3 reads CSAKTDGLSSYEQYF. CDR3 in DNA: TGCAGCGCCAAAACCGACGGGTTGTCGTCCTACGAGCAGTACTTC.

The chain recombines TRBV12-3 or TRBV12-4 with TRBJ1-3; 8 nucleotides agree with TRBD1. The CDR3 is 15 amino acids. The junction had 7 bases not matched to a gene; V was cut back by 7 bases and J by 2 bases. In DNA, the CDR3 is TGTGCCAGCACCTCGACGACAGGGGCTGGAAACACCATATATTTT. This gives the protein CASTSTTGAGNTIYF.

This clonotype was observed at least ten times. The CDR3 reads CASSAGSSYNEQFF. CDR3 nucleotide sequence: TGTGCCAGCAGTGCGGGTAGCTCCTACAATGAGCAGTTCTTC. This chain links TRBV27 with TRBJ2-1, with D perhaps matching TRBD2 (5 bases). The CDR3 has 14 amino acids. Trimming removed 5 bases at V and 0 bases at J, with 8 bases between. Germline lookup yields CDR1 MNHEY and CDR2 SMNVEV (reference sequence).

This clonotype was detected ten times or more. V and J are TRBV7-2 and TRBJ2-7; 7 bases line up with TRBD2. V gave up 5 bases and J gave up 0 bases; unmatched junction bases: 13. The germline V gene has CDR1 SGHTA and CDR2 FQGNSA. The CDR3 extends over 17 amino acids. The CDR3: CASSPRGERSSSYEQYF. The CDR3 nucleotides are TGTGCCAGCAGCCCCCGGGGGGAGCGGAGTAGCTCCTACGAGCAGTACTTC.

This chain links TRBV20-1 with TRBJ2-3; TRBD2 agrees at 7 bases. CDR3 length: 11 residues. Germline CDR1 reads DFQATT; CDR2 reads SNEGSKA (reference sequence). CDR3 DNA sequence: TGCAGGGGGGGGGACACAGATACGCAGTATTTT. Translated: CRGGDTDTQYF.

This clonotype was observed at least ten times. CDR3 region: CASSLAGDGNQPQHF. The CDR3, as DNA: TGTGCCAGCAGTTTAGCTGGGGACGGCAATCAGCCCCAGCATTTT. The V and J genes are TRBV28 and TRBJ1-5, with D possibly TRBD1 on 5 matching bases. The CDR3 spans 15 residues. V lost 2 bases to trimming and J lost 2 bases, with 10 bases between them. The germline CDR1 and CDR2 sequences are MDHEN and SYDVKM.

A remark on this clonotype: Compared with germline, one end of the junction differs, possibly owing to a read error. The chain links TRBV18 to TRBJ2-6; D remains unclear. Looked up from germline, CDR1 is KGHSH and CDR2 is LQKENI. The CDR3 runs to 17 residues. This chain's CDR3 is CASAPFGETSGANVLTF. CDR3 DNA sequence: TGTGCCAGCGCACCATTTGGGGAAACCTCTGGGGCCAACGTCCTGACTTTC.

In this sample, this clonotype turned up many times. The chain employs TRBV11-2 and TRBJ1-2, with no clear D. The CDR3 has 13 residues. V lost 1 base, J lost 4 bases, and 7 bases lay in between. From germline, CDR1 is SGHAT and CDR2 FQNNGV. This chain's CDR3 is CASSLVGLYGYTF. DNA for the CDR3: TGTGCCAGCAGCTTAGTTGGGCTCTATGGCTACACCTTC.

This clonotype was observed at least ten times. The rearrangement joins TRBV28 to TRBJ2-3; D unresolved. The CDR3 runs to 13 residues. The germline V gene encodes CDR1 MDHEN and CDR2 SYDVKM. V was pared by 5 bases and J by 6 bases, with 12 bases between. CDR3 sequence (DNA): TGTGCCAGCAGTCCTCCACACCTTGATACGCAGTATTTT. Protein product: CASSPPHLDTQYF.

This chain joins TRBV18 and TRBJ1-5, with D unclear. In germline, CDR1 is KGHSH, CDR2 LQKENI. The V end lost 0 bases, the J end lost 2 bases, and 11 bases lay between the germline ends. This CDR3 contains 16 residues. In DNA form, the CDR3 reads TGTGCCAGCTCACCACCGAGATCAGGACGCAATCAGCCCCAGCATTTT. It translates to CASSPPRSGRNQPQHF.

This clonotype was seen only a few times. The chain employs TRBV4-1 and TRBJ2-1, with 9 bases fitting TRBD1. Germline V CDR1 and CDR2: MGHRA, YSYEKL. The CDR3 is made up of 18 amino acids. Trimming removed 0 bases from V and 5 bases from J; junction bases left unmatched: 11. CDR3 bases: TGCGCCAGCAGCCAAGAGGGACAGGGTCTTTTGTATGACAATGAGCAGTTCTTC. Translated: CASSQEGQGLLYDNEQFF.

This clonotype was detected many times. The rearrangement links TRBV28 to TRBJ2-7; D gene ambiguous. Trimming took 6 bases from V and 2 from J, leaving 11 bases between them. The CDR3 covers 13 residues. Germline loops: CDR1 MDHEN, CDR2 SYDVKM. The CDR3, as DNA: TGTGCCAGCAGCCCGACATTTGCCTACGAGCAGTACTTC. It translates to CASSPTFAYEQYF.

This clonotype has a count of ten or more. The V and J genes are TRBV12-3 or TRBV12-4 and TRBJ1-1; no firm D call. CDR3 length equals 15 residues. Trimming removed 2 bases from V and 1 base from J, with 11 bases in between. The DNA of the CDR3 is TGTGCCAGCAGTTTACCGGGGAACCGGAACACTGAAGCTTTCTTT. Its protein product is CASSLPGNRNTEAFF.

This clonotype has a handful of counts. The CDR3: CASSQETSGALGQFF. The CDR3 bases are TGTGCCAGCAGCCAAGAGACTAGCGGGGCTCTCGGGCAGTTCTTC. V gene TRBV4-2 combines with J gene TRBJ2-1, with TRBD2 matching over 11 bases. The CDR3 is 15 residues long. CDR1 is LGHNA and CDR2 is YNFKEQ in the germline V gene. V gave up 0 bases and J gave up 12 bases; unmatched junction bases: 7.

This clonotype was observed many times. The gene calls are TRBV6-1 and TRBJ1-2; a possible D gene is TRBD1 (5 bases). Germline loops: CDR1 MNHNS, CDR2 SASEGT. CDR3 size: 12 residues. Between the trimmed V and J ends, which lost 6 bases and 8 bases, there was a span of 13 bases. The CDR3 DNA reads TGTGCCAGCAGCTCAGATACAGGAGGCTACACCTTC. As protein: CASSSDTGGYTF.

In this sample, this clonotype turned up many times. The chain couples TRBV2 to TRBJ2-7; D is undetermined. The germline V gene has CDR1 SNHLY and CDR2 FYNNEI. Trimming removed 6 bases at V and 1 base at J, with 10 bases between. This CDR3 contains 13 residues. CDR3 sequence (DNA): TGTGCCAGCAGGAGGCAAAGGTCCTACGAGCAGTACTTC. Protein sequence: CASRRQRSYEQYF.

This clonotype was picked up many times. This chain connects TRBV28 to TRBJ2-7; no clear D gene. Trimming cost V 2 bases and J 4 bases, with 15 bases left between them. From germline, CDR1 is MDHEN and CDR2 SYDVKM. The CDR3 is 15 residues long. CDR3 bases: TGTGCCAGCAGTTTACCACGCGAAACGAAATACGAGCAGTACTTC. This codes for CASSLPRETKYEQYF.

This clonotype was detected ten times or more. The V gene is TRBV28, the J gene TRBJ2-1; D gene uncertain. The CDR3 loop spans 13 amino acids. The V end was cut by 5 bases, the J end by 4 bases, with 9 bases between. CDR1 MDHEN and CDR2 SYDVKM come from the germline V gene. The CDR3 DNA sequence: TGTGCCAGCAGTACTACTGCTTACAATGAGCAGTTCTTC. Protein product: CASSTTAYNEQFF.

This clonotype was seen many times. The chain couples TRBV12-3 or TRBV12-4 to TRBJ2-3; TRBD2 agrees at 9 bases. The CDR3 sequence is 14 residues long. V lost 7 bases and J lost 6; bases outside the gene matches: 8. The CDR3 spells CASTSGGRGDTQYF. For the CDR3, the DNA is TGTGCCAGCACCTCGGGCGGGAGGGGGGATACGCAGTATTTT.

This clonotype came up a few times. With a much larger clone just one base away, this may be a read error. The chain joins TRBV11-2 to TRBJ2-7, with 12 bases identical to TRBD2. In germline, CDR1 is SGHAT, CDR2 FQNNGV. The CDR3 is made up of 15 amino acids. CDR3 nucleotide sequence: TGTGCCAGCAGCTTAAGGGGACTAGCGGGTTACGGGCAGTACTTC. Encoded protein: CASSLRGLAGYGQYF.

This clonotype was observed at least ten times. This chain links TRBV7-6 with TRBJ1-1, with 8 positions matching TRBD1. Germline values: CDR1 SGHVS, CDR2 FNYEAQ. The V gene end was trimmed by 4 bases and the J gene end by 4 bases; junction bases not matched to a gene: 8. The CDR3 has 15 amino acids. The chain's CDR3 is CASSSTGGGLTEAFF. Written as DNA, the CDR3 is TGTGCCAGCAGCTCCACAGGGGGAGGGCTCACTGAAGCTTTCTTT. Supplemented by reference TRBV7-6 and TRBJ1-1, the full variable domain reads GAGVSQSPRYKVTKRGQDVALRCDPISGHVSLYWYRQALGQGPEFLTYFNYEAQQDKSGLPNDRFSAERPEGSISTLTIQRTEQRDSAMYRCASSSTGGGLTEAFFGQGTRLTVV.

This clonotype was seen many times. V usage is TRBV27 and J usage is TRBJ1-5; TRBD1 matches at 7 bases. Unmatched junction bases numbered 5, after V lost 3 bases and J lost 6 bases. Germline V CDR1 and CDR2: MNHEY, SMNVEV (reference sequence). This CDR3 is 14 amino acids long. CDR3 nucleotide sequence: TGTGCCAGCAGTTTCACAGGGGAGGCTCAGCCCCAGCATTTT. It specifies CASSFTGEAQPQHF.

In its sample, this clonotype was seen a few times. The chain joins TRBV5-1 to TRBJ1-4, with unresolved D. Germline V gives CDR1 SGHRS, CDR2 YFSETQ. V shed 0 bases and J shed 0 bases, with 6 bases lying between them. This CDR3 has 15 residues. The CDR3 DNA reads TGCGCCAGCAGCTTGGTATCATCAACTAATGAAAAACTGTTTTTT. Encoded protein: CASSLVSSTNEKLFF. Together with reference TRBV5-1 and TRBJ1-4, the CDR3 gives the full variable domain: KAGVTQTPRYLIKTRGQQVTLSCSPISGHRSVSWYQQTPGQGLQFLFEYFSETQRNKGNFPGRFSGRQFSNSRSEMNVSTLELGDSALYLCASSLVSSTNEKLFFGSGTQLSVL.

The rearrangement joins TRBV3-1 to TRBJ1-3, with D unclear. CDR3 length: 15 residues. The ends were cut back, 4 bases at V and 1 base at J, with 11 bases in the middle. Germline lookup yields CDR1 LGHDT and CDR2 YNNKEL (reference sequence). As DNA, the CDR3 is TGTGCCAGCAGCCCCGGGATTCTATCTGGAAACACCATATATTTT. It yields the protein CASSPGILSGNTIYF.

Only a few counts were recorded for this clonotype. The chain has TRBV4-1 and TRBJ2-3; unclear D gene. Germline values: CDR1 MGHRA, CDR2 YSYEKL. The CDR3 length is 19 residues. Between the trimmed V and J ends, which lost 0 bases and 0 bases, there was a span of 19 bases. This CDR3 reads CASSQEGNSALLSTDTQYF. DNA of the CDR3: TGCGCCAGCAGCCAAGAGGGGAACAGTGCACTACTCAGCACAGATACGCAGTATTTT.

Turning to this clonotype: This may be a read error: a much more frequent sequence differs by one nucleotide. The chain has TRBV7-8 and TRBJ2-1; D not certain. Germline-derived CDR1 and CDR2 are SGHVS and FQNEAQ. The CDR3 contains 13 residues. V was shortened by 2 bases and J by 5 bases, with 7 bases between the two germline ends. CDR3 nucleotide sequence: TGTGCCAGCAGCTTACTCCTCCACAATGAGCAGTTCTTC. As protein: CASSLLLHNEQFF.

CDR3 region: CATSGQLQETQYF. Here the CDR3 DNA reads TGCGCCACCTCGGGACAGCTACAAGAGACCCAGTACTTC. This chain connects TRBV5-1 to TRBJ2-5; 7 nucleotides agree with TRBD1. Trimming removed 9 bases from V and 2 bases from J; junction bases left unmatched: 7. CDR1 SGHRS and CDR2 YFSETQ come from the germline V gene. The CDR3 has 13 amino acids.

The rearrangement joins TRBV29-1 to TRBJ1-2; 9 bases are a match to TRBD1. V lost 1 base, J lost 4 bases, and 7 bases stayed unmatched. There are 15 residues in the CDR3. Germline V lookup: CDR1 SQVTM, CDR2 ANQGSEA. CDR3: CSVEGPQGAGYGYTF. The CDR3 DNA reads TGCAGCGTTGAAGGACCACAGGGGGCTGGCTATGGCTACACCTTC.